The next 10 T cell receptor beta chains were all read from a single sample in a study of T cells after yellow fever vaccination. TCRdb reprocessed the 5' RACE reads via MiXCR and lists one record per CDR3 protein. The table lists some 110,000 distinct CDR3 sequences, more than 7.5% of them singletons. Sequencing was performed on CD8+ T cells sorted from PBMCs, taken 45 days after the yellow fever booster vaccination. These receptors were obtained from a man younger than 40 who received the YFV17D yellow fever vaccine.

This clonotype was recorded a few times. The rearrangement joins TRBV7-3 to TRBJ2-3, with 11 positions matching TRBD2. The CDR3 loop spans 16 amino acids. Germline values: CDR1 SGHTA, CDR2 FQGTGA. Trimming removed 4 bases from V and 4 bases from J; junction bases left unmatched: 7. CDR3 sequence: CASSYLAGGRADTQYF. For the CDR3, the DNA is TGTGCCAGCAGCTACCTAGCGGGAGGTCGGGCAGATACGCAGTATTTT.

There are many counts of this clonotype. J is TRBJ2-5 and V is TRBV10-2, with 9 bases matching TRBD1. CDR1 is WSHSY, CDR2 SAAADI, per germline. The CDR3 consists of 15 residues. The J segment lost 4 bases and the V segment lost 5 bases, leaving 8 bases of the junction unmatched. CDR3 loop: CASSTGGGLGETQYF. The DNA of the CDR3 is TGCGCCAGCAGTACAGGGGGCGGGTTAGGAGAGACCCAGTACTTC.

This clonotype was recorded many times. The chain employs TRBV2 and TRBJ2-7; 11 positions agree with TRBD2. The ends lost 3 bases at V and 2 bases at J; junction bases unmatched: 3. Germline assignment: CDR1 SNHLY and CDR2 FYNNEI. This CDR3 is built from 15 residues. CDR3 protein: CASSEGLAVAYEQYF. Written as DNA, the CDR3 is TGTGCCAGCAGTGAGGGACTAGCGGTAGCCTACGAGCAGTACTTC.

This clonotype was detected ten times or more. The CDR3 DNA reads TGCAGCGTCCACCCCGTAAGTCACGAGCAGTACTTC. Amino acid sequence: CSVHPVSHEQYF. The chain uses TRBV29-1 and TRBJ2-7, with D unclear. This CDR3 has 12 residues. The germline CDR1 and CDR2 sequences are SQVTM and ANQGSEA. Trimming removed 6 bases from V and 5 bases from J, with 14 bases in between.

This chain uses TRBV4-2 with TRBJ2-1, with D maybe TRBD2 (7 bases). V lost 4 bases to trimming and J lost 5 bases, with 12 bases between them. This CDR3 contains 14 residues. The germline V gene has CDR1 LGHNA and CDR2 YNFKEQ. The CDR3 here is CASSPGGRNNEQFF. The CDR3 bases are TGTGCCAGCAGCCCCGGGGGGCGCAACAATGAGCAGTTCTTC.

In this sample, this clonotype turned up a few times. The CDR3 reads CASSPGSFIRNEQFF. Here the CDR3 DNA reads TGTGCCAGCAGCCCCGGGTCCTTCATCCGGAATGAGCAGTTCTTC. The chain is built from TRBV5-6 and TRBJ2-1; no clear D. The germline V gene has CDR1 SGHDT and CDR2 YYEEEE. The CDR3 has 15 amino acids. Trimming took off 4 bases at V and 7 bases at J, with 18 bases between the two ends.

This clonotype was picked up a small number of times. This chain joins TRBV3-1 and TRBJ2-7; 7 nucleotides line up with TRBD1. The length of the CDR3 is 18 residues. V trimming: 3 bases; J trimming: 2 bases; junction bases outside the gene matches: 16. Germline loops: CDR1 LGHDT, CDR2 YNNKEL (reference sequence). The CDR3 bases are TGTGCCAGCAGCCAGGGTTTTATTGGAGAGGGGGCACCCTACGAGCAGTACTTC. Amino acids: CASSQGFIGEGAPYEQYF.

The chain has TRBV7-9 and TRBJ2-2; D possibly matches TRBD1 or TRBD2 (5 bases each). The germline V and J ends were trimmed by 1 base and 11 bases, with 8 bases remaining between them. Germline-derived CDR1 and CDR2 are SEHNR and FQNEAQ (reference sequence). This CDR3 spans 12 amino acids. The DNA of the CDR3 is TGTGCCAGCAGCTTAGAATGGGACGAGCTGTTTTTT. Residues: CASSLEWDELFF.

The chain joins TRBV7-2 to TRBJ2-1, with D uncertain. The CDR3 length is 12 residues. V was cut by 5 bases and J by 6 bases, with 8 bases left in between. Germline V gene sequence: CDR1 SGHTA, CDR2 FQGNSA. The CDR3: CASSVTGNEQFF. The CDR3, as DNA: TGTGCCAGCAGCGTGACTGGCAATGAGCAGTTCTTC.

In its sample, this clonotype was seen many times. The chain links TRBV5-6 to TRBJ2-2; D uncertain. V lost 0 bases and J lost 0, with 9 bases in between. Germline V gene lookup returns CDR1 SGHDT and CDR2 YYEEEE. There are 16 residues in the CDR3. The CDR3 region is CASSLGAFANTGELFF. CDR3 in DNA: TGTGCCAGCAGCTTGGGGGCGTTCGCGAACACCGGGGAGCTGTTTTTT.